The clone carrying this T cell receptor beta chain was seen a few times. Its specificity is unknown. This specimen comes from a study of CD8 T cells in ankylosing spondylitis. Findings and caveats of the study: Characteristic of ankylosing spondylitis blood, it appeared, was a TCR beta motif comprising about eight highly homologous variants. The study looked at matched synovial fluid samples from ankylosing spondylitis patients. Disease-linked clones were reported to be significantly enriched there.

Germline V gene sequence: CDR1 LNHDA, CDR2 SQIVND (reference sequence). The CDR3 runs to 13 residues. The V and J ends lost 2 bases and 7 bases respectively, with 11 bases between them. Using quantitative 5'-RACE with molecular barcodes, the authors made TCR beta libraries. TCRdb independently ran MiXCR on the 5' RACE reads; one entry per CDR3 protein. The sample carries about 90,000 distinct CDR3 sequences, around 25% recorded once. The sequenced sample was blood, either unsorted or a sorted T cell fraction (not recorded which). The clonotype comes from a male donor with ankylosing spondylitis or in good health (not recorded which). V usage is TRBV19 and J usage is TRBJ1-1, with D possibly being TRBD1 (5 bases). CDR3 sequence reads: CASSIPPGLEAFF. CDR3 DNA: TGTGCCAGTAGTATACCCCCGGGACTTGAAGCTTTCTTT.